This TCR beta chain appears in the sequencing data of a study of OX40 agonist ivuxolimab in advanced cancers. Study information: Prior therapy, whether anti-PD-1, anti-PD-L1 or anti-CTLA-4, was allowed, and approximately 40% had some. The study, taken as a whole, reports: Low clonal expansion, among the lowest seen, marked partial responders at 0.1-3.0 mg/kg.

Worth noting for this clone: Its target is not known.

Libraries were prepared by immunoSEQ multiplex PCR; TCRdb keeps only in-frame clonotypes and omits some of them. The table includes almost 50,000 clones, 81% detected once. Autoimmune disease history or systemic immunosuppression led to patient exclusion. This clonotype was obtained from an adult with an advanced solid tumor such as melanoma, head and neck, liver or kidney cancer. Sequenced material: CD4+ or CD8+ T cells sorted from blood, taken in a trial of the OX40 agonist ivuxolimab.

CDR3 sequence reads: CASSQEFVGRACFF. The CDR3 coding sequence is TGCGCCAGCAGCCAAGAATTTGTCGGGAGGGCCTGTTTCTTC. The chain is built from TRBV4-1 and TRBJ2-1; TRBD2 matches at 8 bases. Germline assignment: CDR1 MGHRA and CDR2 YSYEKL. V lost 0 bases, J lost 16 bases, and 11 bases stayed unmatched. The length of the CDR3 is 14 residues.